This entry lists 30 T cell receptor beta chains sequenced from one sample in a study of blood T cell repertoires in COVID-19. The table came from immunoSEQ multiplex PCR; TCRdb's copy has only in-frame clones and leaves some out. The sample yields around 130,000 clones, roughly three quarters seen once. Sample: peripheral blood. The source is an older man with acute or convalescent COVID-19.

This clone was observed once. This chain joins TRBV9 and TRBJ2-3; possible D gene TRBD1, 5 bases. This CDR3 is built from 16 residues. Trimming cost V 3 bases and J 0 bases, with 14 bases left between them. Germline-derived CDR1 and CDR2 are SGDLS and YYNGEE. The DNA for the CDR3 is TGTGCCAGCAGCGCCGACAGTTTTACTAGCACAGATACGCAGTATTTT. Encoded protein: CASSADSFTSTDTQYF.

The chain employs TRBV6-6 and TRBJ1-2; D might be TRBD1 (5 bases). With 2 bases removed from V and 4 bases from J, the gap between germline ends came to 11 bases. Germline V lookup: CDR1 MNHNY, CDR2 SVGAGI (reference sequence). There are 14 residues in the CDR3. The CDR3 coding sequence is TGTGCCAGCAGTTACCCCGACAGTGGCTATGGCTACACCTTC. Its translation is CASSYPDSGYGYTF.

This clone was observed a few times. The genes are TRBV7-2 and TRBJ2-1; 10 nucleotides line up with TRBD2. The V segment lost 9 bases and the J segment 3 bases; nucleotides outside the gene matches: 2. This CDR3 is 13 amino acids long. Germline CDR1 is SGHTA and CDR2 is FQGNSA. DNA of the CDR3: TGTGCCAGTAGGACTAGCGGCTACAATGAGCAGTTCTTC. Amino acid sequence: CASRTSGYNEQFF. The whole variable domain, filled in from reference TRBV7-2 and TRBJ2-1, reads GAGVSQSPSNKVTEKGKDVELRCDPISGHTALYWYRQSLGQGLEFLIYFQGNSAPDKSGLPSDRFSAERTGGSVSTLTIQRTQQEDSAVYLCASRTSGYNEQFFGPGTRLTVL.

This clone was seen a handful of times. The chain joins TRBV7-3 to TRBJ2-1, with 7 nucleotides matching TRBD1. J lost 7 bases, V lost 2 bases, and 5 bases had no gene match. The germline gives CDR1 SGHTA, CDR2 FQGTGA. The CDR3 is 14 residues long. This CDR3 reads CASSLAGRGNEQFF. CDR3 nucleotides: TGTGCCAGCAGCTTAGCAGGCAGGGGGAATGAGCAGTTCTTC.

This chain uses TRBV10-3 with TRBJ2-3; perhaps TRBD1 as D (7 bases). Per the germline V gene, CDR1 is ENHRY and CDR2 is SYGVKD. Trimming cost V 0 bases and J 10 bases, with 20 bases left between them. The CDR3 extends over 16 amino acids. This CDR3 is CAISESTPPAGGPQYF. The CDR3 DNA reads TGTGCCATCAGTGAGTCGACCCCCCCGGCAGGGGGGCCGCAGTATTTT.

This chain uses TRBV6-6 with TRBJ1-2; D gene ambiguous. Per germline, CDR1 MNHNY and CDR2 SVGAGI (reference sequence). V lost 7 bases and J 2 bases, leaving 11 bases between the germline ends. The CDR3 sequence is 13 residues long. CDR3 sequence (DNA): TGTGCCAGCACGGTGCCGACAAACTATGGCTACACCTTC. This codes for CASTVPTNYGYTF.

The chain links TRBV5-1 to TRBJ2-5, with TRBD1 as a possible D gene (5 bases). CDR1 is SGHRS and CDR2 is YFSETQ in the germline V gene. The CDR3 covers 14 residues. V was clipped by 4 bases and J by 1 base, with 11 bases between them. CDR3 sequence reads: CASSVDSFQETQYF. CDR3 sequence (DNA): TGCGCCAGCAGCGTTGACAGTTTCCAAGAGACCCAGTACTTC. Combining the CDR3 with reference TRBV5-1 and TRBJ2-5 gives the whole variable domain KAGVTQTPRYLIKTRGQQVTLSCSPISGHRSVSWYQQTPGQGLQFLFEYFSETQRNKGNFPGRFSGRQFSNSRSEMNVSTLELGDSALYLCASSVDSFQETQYFGPGTRLLVL.

V is TRBV5-6 and J is TRBJ1-1, with D unclear. Deletions cut 4 bases from V and 1 base from J, with 11 bases between. The germline V gene has CDR1 SGHDT and CDR2 YYEEEE. The CDR3 totals 14 residues. The CDR3 loop reads CASSPGFRNTEAFF. CDR3 sequence (DNA): TGTGCCAGCAGCCCGGGGTTTCGGAACACTGAAGCTTTCTTT.

The gene calls are TRBV7-9 and TRBJ1-1, with D perhaps matching TRBD1 (6 bases). Germline V gene sequence: CDR1 SEHNR, CDR2 FQNEAQ (reference sequence). V lost 4 bases, J lost 1 base, and 10 bases lay in between. The CDR3 has 14 residues. CDR3 region: CASSSRQANTEAFF. DNA of the CDR3: TGTGCCAGCAGCTCTAGACAGGCGAACACTGAAGCTTTCTTT. The variable domain in full, completed from reference TRBV7-9 and TRBJ1-1, reads DTGVSQNPRHKITKRGQNVTFRCDPISEHNRLYWYRQTLGQGPEFLTYFQNEAQLEKSRLLSDRFSAERPKGSFSTLEIQRTEQGDSAMYLCASSSRQANTEAFFGQGTRLTVV.

Concerning this clone: The missing conserved phenylalanine or tryptophan at the end of this CDR3 makes a read error likely. It is unclear where the CDR3 begins or ends on the DNA, so no DNA is shown, and the CDR3 is as TCRdb lists it. This chain uses TRBV19 with TRBJ2-3; the D call in the table, TRBD1, was not verified against the DNA. Germline V gene data show CDR1 as LNHDA and CDR2 as SQIVND (reference sequence). The CDR3 spans 11 residues, counting both ends. Here the CDR3 reads CASRMGDSIWL.

The chain couples TRBV27 to TRBJ1-6; 8 bases match TRBD1. The germline CDR1 and CDR2 sequences are MNHEY and SMNVEV (reference sequence). The CDR3 length is 16 residues. After removal of 3 bases from V and 8 bases from J, the junction contained 9 bases not matched to a gene. CDR3 coding DNA: TGTGCCAGCAGTTTCCGACCGGGACAGGACCATTCACCCCTCCACTTT. Its translation is CASSFRPGQDHSPLHF.

This clone occurred a few times. The CDR3 spells CASRLLSGMNGYTF. CDR3 DNA: TGTGCCAGCAGGCTCCTCAGCGGCATGAATGGCTACACCTTC. The chain combines TRBV6-5 with TRBJ1-2; D ambiguous. The CDR3 is 14 residues long. The V end was cut by 6 bases, the J end by 6 bases, with 17 bases between. CDR1 is MNHEY and CDR2 is SVGAGI in the germline V gene.

The rearrangement uses TRBV11-2 and TRBJ2-2; a possible D gene is TRBD2 (5 bases). CDR1 and CDR2 (germline): SGHAT, FQNNGV. CDR3 length equals 15 residues. The V gene lost 0 bases and the J gene lost 4 bases, with 9 bases spanning the gap. As DNA, the CDR3 is TGTGCCAGCAGCTTAGAATCGGGGTCCACCGGGGAGCTGTTTTTT. It translates to CASSLESGSTGELFF.

The chain couples TRBV7-6 to TRBJ1-3, with 7 nucleotides matching TRBD1. The CDR3 is made up of 16 amino acids. Trimming cost V 4 bases and J 2 bases; bases outside gene matches: 8. Germline V gene lookup returns CDR1 SGHVS and CDR2 FNYEAQ. The CDR3 DNA reads TGTGCCAGCAGCTCCCTTCCCAGGGGGACTGGAAACACCATATATTTT. The encoded protein is CASSSLPRGTGNTIYF.

This clone was observed a handful of times. The V and J genes are TRBV29-1 and TRBJ2-1; the match to TRBD1 covers 10 bases. CDR3 length: 14 amino acids. CDR1 is SQVTM, CDR2 ANQGSEA, per germline. J was trimmed by 7 bases and V by 6 bases; bases with no gene match: 9. The DNA of the CDR3 is TGCAGCGTCGATTCGGGACAGGGGCAAAATGAGCAGTTCTTC. This gives the protein CSVDSGQGQNEQFF.

This clone appeared a few times. V and J are TRBV21-1 and TRBJ1-6. TRBV21-1 is given as a pseudogene. The CDR3 runs to 16 residues. CDR3 sequence: CASSQRGTELNSPLHF. Here the CDR3 DNA reads TGTGCCAGCAGCCAACGGGGTACAGAGCTAAACTCACCCCTCCACTTT.

V is TRBV3-1 (or the pseudogene TRBV3-2) and J is TRBJ2-7; TRBD1 aligns across 7 bases. Germline loops: CDR1 LGHDT, CDR2 YNNKEL (reference sequence). Losses at the gene ends were 5 bases for V and 3 bases for J; bases not matched to a gene: 19. The CDR3 has 18 amino acids. The CDR3 DNA reads as TGTGCCAGCAGCTTCCAGAGGACAGGTCGAGGGGGCTACTACGAGCAGTACTTC. It codes for CASSFQRTGRGGYYEQYF.

The chain recombines TRBV27 with TRBJ1-1; 10 bases fit TRBD1. Germline V lookup: CDR1 MNHEY, CDR2 SMNVEV (reference sequence). The CDR3 is 16 residues long. The ends lost 6 bases at V and 0 bases at J; junction bases unmatched: 7. CDR3 DNA sequence: TGTGCCAGCAGCTGGGACAGGGGCTATATGAACACTGAAGCTTTCTTT. Translating it yields CASSWDRGYMNTEAFF.

V gene TRBV9 combines with J gene TRBJ1-1; TRBD1 matches 9 bases. Germline-derived CDR1 and CDR2 are SGDLS and YYNGEE. The trim removed 2 bases at V and 1 base at J, leaving 6 bases unmatched. This CDR3 is 16 amino acids long. The DNA of the CDR3 is TGTGCCAGCAGCGTCGACGGACAGGGGAGGAACACTGAAGCTTTCTTT. Amino acids: CASSVDGQGRNTEAFF.

V is TRBV5-5 and J is TRBJ2-7, with 8 positions matching TRBD1. After removal of 6 bases from V and 2 bases from J, the junction contained 10 bases not matched to a gene. This CDR3 has 15 amino acids. Per germline, CDR1 SGHKS and CDR2 YYEKEE (reference sequence). The CDR3 DNA reads as TGTGCCAGCAACCTTGCCGGGACAGGTACCTACGAGCAGTACTTC. Amino acid sequence: CASNLAGTGTYEQYF.

This rearrangement joins TRBV19 to TRBJ1-2, with 11 positions matching TRBD1. This CDR3 comprises 15 residues. Trimming cost V 5 bases and J 3 bases; bases outside gene matches: 5. Germline values: CDR1 LNHDA, CDR2 SQIVND (reference sequence). This CDR3 reads CASSPGQGADYGYTF. The CDR3 bases are TGTGCCAGTAGTCCCGGACAGGGGGCGGACTATGGCTACACCTTC.

At least ten counts were recorded for this clone. This chain uses TRBV4-1 with TRBJ1-4, with 7 bases matching TRBD1. The CDR3 is 15 residues long. The trim removed 5 bases at V and 11 bases at J, leaving 14 bases unmatched. Per germline, CDR1 MGHRA and CDR2 YSYEKL. CDR3 DNA sequence: TGCGCCAGCAGCGACGCGAGGACAGGAATAGGGAAACTGTTTTTT. It specifies CASSDARTGIGKLFF.

The CDR3 region is CASRAGVGELFF. Here the CDR3 DNA reads TGTGCCAGCAGAGCAGGGGTCGGGGAGCTGTTTTTT. The chain has TRBV12-3 or TRBV12-4 and TRBJ2-2; a possible D gene is TRBD1 (6 bases). The CDR3 sequence is 12 residues long. V gave up 6 bases and J gave up 7 bases, with 9 bases separating them.

The chain carries TRBV6-5 and TRBJ2-3; 8 nucleotides line up with TRBD1. V shed 6 bases and J 6 bases; nucleotides not matched to a gene: 11. Germline V gene sequence: CDR1 MNHEY, CDR2 SVGAGI. This CDR3 has 15 residues. The CDR3 DNA sequence: TGTGCCAGCAGCAAAGGACAGGGCCCTGTCGATACGCAGTATTTT. Its protein product is CASSKGQGPVDTQYF.

The chain combines TRBV6-6 with TRBJ2-7; D is perhaps TRBD1 (5 bases). This CDR3 contains 14 residues. Trimming stripped 2 bases from V and 2 bases from J, with 10 bases between. The germline V gene encodes CDR1 MNHNY and CDR2 SVGAGI (reference sequence). CDR3 sequence reads: CASSYGAATYEQYF. CDR3 DNA: TGTGCCAGCAGTTACGGGGCGGCTACCTACGAGCAGTACTTC.

The chain recombines TRBV27 with TRBJ2-1, with 10 positions matching TRBD2. This CDR3 spans 16 amino acids. Per the germline V gene, CDR1 is MNHEY and CDR2 is SMNVEV (reference sequence). V shed 4 bases and J 6 bases; nucleotides not matched to a gene: 9. CDR3 sequence (DNA): TGTGCCAGCAGTTCCGAGAGCGGGGGGGCCATCAATGAGCAGTTCTTC. It yields the protein CASSSESGGAINEQFF.

V gene TRBV29-1 combines with J gene TRBJ1-1; 7 bases match TRBD1. Germline V CDR1 and CDR2: SQVTM, ANQGSEA. The length of the CDR3 is 14 residues. Unmatched junction bases numbered 7, after V lost 6 bases and J lost 0 bases. CDR3 sequence reads: CSVWRDSLNTEAFF. The CDR3 coding sequence is TGCAGCGTATGGCGGGACAGCTTGAACACTGAAGCTTTCTTT.

The rearrangement uses TRBV7-2 and TRBJ2-2; the D gene is possibly TRBD1 (5 bases). The CDR3 runs to 15 residues. The V gene lost 1 base and the J gene lost 9 bases, with 15 bases spanning the gap. From germline, CDR1 is SGHTA and CDR2 FQGNSA. The CDR3 is CASSLVGLHGRELFF. Written as DNA, the CDR3 is TGTGCCAGCAGCTTAGTGGGGCTCCATGGGCGGGAGCTGTTTTTT.

The chain is built from TRBV27 and TRBJ1-1, with D possibly matching TRBD1 (5 bases). The CDR3 contains 17 residues. Looked up from germline, CDR1 is MNHEY and CDR2 is SMNVEV (reference sequence). V dropped 2 bases and J dropped 1 base, with 17 bases sitting between them. The CDR3 loop is CASSLKGNSQGNTEAFF. Here the CDR3 DNA reads TGTGCCAGCAGTTTAAAGGGTAACAGCCAGGGGAACACTGAAGCTTTCTTT.

This chain uses TRBV3-1 (or the pseudogene TRBV3-2) with TRBJ1-1; D possibly corresponds to TRBD1 (6 bases). Deletions cut 4 bases from V and 5 bases from J, with 23 bases between. CDR3 size: 17 residues. Germline loops: CDR1 LGHDT, CDR2 YNNKEL (reference sequence). CDR3: CASSLNREPTGRTEAFF. The CDR3 DNA follows: TGTGCCAGCAGCCTCAACAGGGAACCCACCGGGAGGACTGAAGCTTTCTTT.